The 32 T cell receptor beta chains in this list originate from one sample, sequenced in a study of T cells in Graves' hyperthyroidism and ophthalmopathy. Using RNA transcripts as the source, TCR beta CDR3 regions were amplified. With the HTBI primer set, the TCR CDR3 went through a first round of RT-PCR. A single record per CDR3 protein comes from TCRdb applying MiXCR to the multiplex PCR reads. The sample contains around 300,000 distinct CDR3 sequences, less than 15% of which appear only once. The specimen was blood. The receptors stem from a woman younger than 45 with Graves' hyperthyroidism that later progressed to Graves' ophthalmopathy.

The V and J genes are TRBV4-2 and TRBJ2-3; D call uncertain. CDR3 length: 14 amino acids. The germline V gene has CDR1 LGHNA and CDR2 YNFKEQ. Trimming took off 3 bases at V and 2 bases at J, with 9 bases between the two ends. The CDR3: CASSQALSTDTQYF. The CDR3 bases are TGTGCCAGCAGCCAGGCCCTCTCCACAGATACGCAGTATTTT.

The chain recombines TRBV7-9 with TRBJ1-2; no reliable D call. Germline assignment: CDR1 SEHNR and CDR2 FQNEAQ (reference sequence). The V end was cut by 6 bases, the J end by 3 bases, with 8 bases between. CDR3 size: 12 residues. CDR3 nucleotide sequence: TGTGCCAGCAGTGGCAGCGACTATGGCTACACCTTC. Its protein product is CASSGSDYGYTF. The full variable domain, in which reference TRBV7-9 and TRBJ1-2 provide the parts outside the CDR3, is DTGVSQNPRHKITKRGQNVTFRCDPISEHNRLYWYRQTLGQGPEFLTYFQNEAQLEKSRLLSDRFSAERPKGSFSTLEIQRTEQGDSAMYLCASSGSDYGYTFGSGTRLTVV.

Ten or more counts support this clonotype. The chain is built from TRBV7-2 and TRBJ2-5, with D possibly matching TRBD2 (6 bases). Trimming pared 2 bases from V and 1 base from J, leaving 14 bases between. Per the germline V gene, CDR1 is SGHTA and CDR2 is FQGNSA. The CDR3 runs 16 residues. CDR3: CASSLFVGGSQETQYF. CDR3 sequence (DNA): TGTGCCAGCAGCTTATTTGTGGGAGGATCCCAAGAGACCCAGTACTTC.

This clonotype was detected ten times or more. The CDR3 coding sequence is TGTGCCAGCACCGGACGACAGGGCGCGAACACCGGGGAGCTGTTTTTT. Translating gives CASTGRQGANTGELFF. This chain uses TRBV6-1 with TRBJ2-2, with 7 bases matching TRBD1. The V and J ends lost 7 bases and 0 bases, in that order; junction bases with no gene match: 8. Germline assignment: CDR1 MNHNS and CDR2 SASEGT. The CDR3 contains 16 residues.

The chain is built from TRBV29-1 and TRBJ2-7, with 9 bases matching TRBD2. The CDR3 spans 15 residues. In germline, CDR1 is SQVTM, CDR2 ANQGSEA. J gave up 2 bases and V 0 bases, and 5 bases lay outside the gene matches. The CDR3 DNA sequence: TGCAGCGTTGAAGAATGGACTAGCGAGGCCTACGAGCAGTACTTC. Translated: CSVEEWTSEAYEQYF.

This clonotype was seen a handful of times. Germline is not matched at one junction end, which may reflect a read error. The rearrangement uses TRBV14 and TRBJ2-7; D perhaps matches TRBD1 (5 bases). Germline CDR1 SGHDN, CDR2 FVKESK. The CDR3 has 15 residues. The CDR3 DNA follows: TGTGCCGGCAGCCAAGGGGTGGTACCGAGCTACGAGCAGTACTTC. This sequence encodes CAGSQGVVPSYEQYF.

This clonotype was observed at least ten times. The chain is built from TRBV7-8 and TRBJ1-3; D gene unclear. Between the trimmed V and J ends, which lost 5 bases and 0 bases, there was a span of 8 bases. This CDR3 contains 14 residues. Germline loops: CDR1 SGHVS, CDR2 FQNEAQ. The CDR3 loop reads CASSRGSSGNTIYF. The DNA for the CDR3 is TGTGCCAGCAGCAGAGGGTCCTCTGGAAACACCATATATTTT.

Concerning this clonotype: Mismatch with germline at one junction end may stem from a read error. This chain uses TRBV6-9 with TRBJ1-4; perhaps TRBD1 as D (5 bases). The CDR3 contains 15 residues. Per germline, CDR1 MNHGY and CDR2 SVAAGI. CDR3 sequence (DNA): TGTGCCAGCAGTTATAAAGGGGCTCCTAATGAAAGACTGTTTTTT. It encodes CASSYKGAPNERLFF.

This clonotype was counted many times. The V and J genes are TRBV3-1 and TRBJ2-3, with D maybe TRBD2 (6 bases). Germline assignment: CDR1 LGHDT and CDR2 YNNKEL (reference sequence). The CDR3 spans 16 residues. Between the trimmed V and J ends, which lost 0 bases and 1 base, there was a span of 11 bases. As DNA, the CDR3 is TGTGCCAGCAGCCAAGATCCCGGGACTGGCACAGATACGCAGTATTTT. This codes for CASSQDPGTGTDTQYF.

This clonotype occurred many times. This chain connects TRBV7-2 to TRBJ2-1; no firm D call. Trimming removed 5 bases from V and 7 bases from J, with 9 bases in between. CDR1 SGHTA and CDR2 FQGNSA come from the germline V gene. The CDR3 contains 12 residues. As DNA, the CDR3 is TGTGCCAGCAGCACGTTTGGGAATGAGCAGTTCTTC. Its protein product is CASSTFGNEQFF. Looking up the rest from reference TRBV7-2 and TRBJ2-1 gives the full variable domain: GAGVSQSPSNKVTEKGKDVELRCDPISGHTALYWYRQSLGQGLEFLIYFQGNSAPDKSGLPSDRFSAERTGGSVSTLTIQRTQQEDSAVYLCASSTFGNEQFFGPGTRLTVL.

This clonotype was detected many times. In DNA, the CDR3 is TGTGCCAGCAGCTTAGACGGGAGGGAAGAGACCCAGTACTTC. Its translation is CASSLDGREETQYF. The chain has TRBV7-2 and TRBJ2-5; 8 positions match TRBD2. The CDR3 loop spans 14 amino acids. Germline V lookup: CDR1 SGHTA, CDR2 FQGNSA. The trim removed 1 base at V and 3 bases at J, leaving 1 base unmatched.

This clonotype has ten or more counts. V gene TRBV18 combines with J gene TRBJ1-1, with 11 bases lining up with TRBD1. The CDR3 has 17 residues. V shed 3 bases, J shed 1 base, and the junction held 7 bases outside the gene matches. CDR1 is KGHSH and CDR2 is LQKENI in the germline V gene. As DNA, the CDR3 is TGTGCCAGCTCACCCCCTGGACAGGGGGCAAGGAACACTGAAGCTTTCTTT. Its translation is CASSPPGQGARNTEAFF.

This clonotype appeared a few times. The J gene is TRBJ2-5, the V gene TRBV12-3 or TRBV12-4, with no clear D. This CDR3 is built from 13 residues. The V and J ends lost 3 bases and 5 bases respectively, with 10 bases between them. CDR3: CASSLEGWETQYF. The CDR3 nucleotides are TGTGCCAGCAGTTTGGAAGGGTGGGAGACCCAGTACTTC.

This clonotype was recorded a few times. CDR3 in amino acids: CASSLNRVSSGELFF. CDR3 nucleotides: TGCGCCAGCAGCTTGAACAGGGTTAGTTCCGGGGAGCTGTTTTTT. The chain couples TRBV5-1 to TRBJ2-2; possible D gene TRBD1, 6 bases. Trimming cost V 1 base and J 6 bases, with 13 bases left between them. CDR1 and CDR2 from the germline V gene are SGHRS and YFSETQ. The length of the CDR3 is 15 residues. Full variable domain (outside the CDR3, taken from reference TRBV5-1 and TRBJ2-2): KAGVTQTPRYLIKTRGQQVTLSCSPISGHRSVSWYQQTPGQGLQFLFEYFSETQRNKGNFPGRFSGRQFSNSRSEMNVSTLELGDSALYLCASSLNRVSSGELFFGEGSRLTVL.

This chain connects TRBV19 to TRBJ2-2, with a possible D match to TRBD1 (6 bases). Trimming took off 4 bases at V and 5 bases at J, with 14 bases between the two ends. The germline gives CDR1 LNHDA, CDR2 SQIVND (reference sequence). This CDR3 has 15 residues. For the CDR3, the DNA is TGTGCCAGTAGTACCACCGCAGGGGATACCGGGGAGCTGTTTTTT. Translated: CASSTTAGDTGELFF.

The table lists this clonotype with many counts. The V gene is TRBV20-1, the J gene TRBJ1-1, with D unresolved. Trimming stripped 2 bases from V and 1 base from J, with 8 bases between. The CDR3 extends over 13 amino acids. Germline-derived CDR1 and CDR2 are DFQATT and SNEGSKA (reference sequence). CDR3 DNA: TGCAGTGCTAGAAACTCGGGGAACACTGAAGCTTTCTTT. It yields the protein CSARNSGNTEAFF.

This clonotype was seen more than once but under ten times. V is TRBV11-1 and J is TRBJ2-5, with 8 bases matching TRBD2. Germline CDR1 reads SGHAT; CDR2 reads FQDESV (reference sequence). The CDR3 has 13 amino acids. The V gene end was trimmed by 6 bases and the J gene end by 4 bases; junction bases not matched to a gene: 4. CDR3 bases: TGTGCCAGCAGAGCTAGCGGGCGAGAGACCCAGTACTTC. Residues: CASRASGRETQYF.

J is TRBJ1-1 and V is TRBV7-9; TRBD1 agrees at 7 bases. Trimming took 10 bases from V and 4 from J; bases not matched to a gene: 6. Germline V gives CDR1 SEHNR, CDR2 FQNEAQ (reference sequence). This CDR3 contains 12 residues. The CDR3, as DNA: TGTGCCACCAGGGGGGTTCTCACTGAAGCTTTCTTT. Translation: CATRGVLTEAFF.

This clonotype was detected ten times or more. V usage is TRBV7-8 and J usage is TRBJ2-1; TRBD1 aligns across 7 bases. The trim removed 3 bases at V and 7 bases at J, leaving 9 bases unmatched. This CDR3 comprises 15 residues. CDR1 SGHVS and CDR2 FQNEAQ come from the germline V gene. The CDR3 region has the DNA TGTGCCAGCAGCTTGGTTAGACAGGGCCTGAATGAGCAGTTCTTC. Its protein is CASSLVRQGLNEQFF.

This clonotype was counted at least ten times. CDR3 protein: CATSDYSTSPARSGELFF. The CDR3 region has the DNA TGTGCCACCAGTGATTACTCTACTAGCCCGGCGAGGTCCGGGGAGCTGTTTTTT. J is TRBJ2-2 and V is TRBV24-1; maybe TRBD2 (6 bases). The CDR3 is 18 residues long. Germline V gene sequence: CDR1 KGHDR, CDR2 SFDVKD. V was pared by 2 bases and J by 6 bases, with 21 bases between.

In this sample, this clonotype turned up many times. The rearrangement links TRBV7-2 to TRBJ2-5; D ambiguous. Germline V CDR1 and CDR2: SGHTA, FQGNSA. Trimming stripped 5 bases from V and 0 bases from J, with 1 base between. The CDR3 sequence is 11 residues long. CDR3 nucleotides: TGTGCCAGCAGCAACCAAGAGACCCAGTACTTC. Translating it yields CASSNQETQYF.

This clonotype was counted many times. This chain's CDR3 is CAIAGVEGCYTF. In DNA, the CDR3 is TGTGCCATTGCCGGCGTGGAGGGATGCTACACCTTC. The chain employs TRBV28 and TRBJ1-2; the D is unclear. V was shortened by 10 bases and J by 9 bases, with 18 bases between the two germline ends. Per germline, CDR1 MDHEN and CDR2 SYDVKM. The CDR3 totals 12 residues.

This clonotype was seen repeatedly, ten times or more. The V gene is TRBV6-2 or TRBV6-3, the J gene TRBJ2-7; unclear D gene. Trimming removed 7 bases at V and 4 bases at J, with 17 bases between. The CDR3 consists of 14 residues. In germline, CDR1 is MNHEY, CDR2 SVGEGT. CDR3 protein: CASTEVISRYEQYF. The CDR3 coding sequence is TGTGCCAGCACCGAGGTCATCTCAAGATACGAGCAGTACTTC.

The rearrangement joins TRBV4-1 to TRBJ2-7; D not certain. V was cut by 1 base and J by 3 bases, with 10 bases left in between. This CDR3 has 14 amino acids. Per the germline V gene, CDR1 is MGHRA and CDR2 is YSYEKL. The chain's CDR3 is CASSQAEKGYEQYF. The CDR3 region has the DNA TGCGCCAGCAGCCAAGCGGAAAAGGGCTACGAGCAGTACTTC.

The chain recombines TRBV4-3 with TRBJ2-1; no clear D. Germline CDR1 is LGHNA and CDR2 is YSLEER. The V and J ends lost 3 bases and 5 bases respectively, with 23 bases between them. CDR3 length equals 18 residues. CDR3 amino acids: CASSHRQNVGSLNNEQFF. CDR3 nucleotides: TGCGCCAGCAGCCACAGACAAAACGTTGGAAGCCTAAACAATGAGCAGTTCTTC.

This clonotype was seen at least ten times. V gene TRBV12-3 or TRBV12-4 combines with J gene TRBJ2-1; 8 bases fit TRBD2. This CDR3 is 15 amino acids long. Germline trimming cut 1 base from V and 7 bases from J; bases unmatched to any gene: 6. CDR3 nucleotide sequence: TGTGCCAGCAGTTTAGAAATAGCGGGGAGGAATGAGCAGTTCTTC. Translating gives CASSLEIAGRNEQFF.

V usage is TRBV4-1 and J usage is TRBJ2-3; no definite D call. The CDR3 spans 12 residues. V dropped 2 bases and J dropped 4 bases, with 4 bases sitting between them. Germline CDR1 MGHRA, CDR2 YSYEKL. CDR3 sequence reads: CASSQLSDTQYF. CDR3 in DNA: TGCGCCAGCAGCCAACTTTCAGATACGCAGTATTTT.

This clonotype was observed a handful of times. The chain links TRBV7-6 to TRBJ2-7; TRBD1 or TRBD2 may be the D gene (5 bases each). The CDR3 spans 14 residues. Germline CDR1 SGHVS, CDR2 FNYEAQ. The V and J ends lost 4 bases and 2 bases respectively, with 12 bases between them. CDR3 DNA sequence: TGTGCCAGCAGCTGGGGACCGAATGCCTACGAGCAGTACTTC. Its translation is CASSWGPNAYEQYF.

This clonotype was counted a few times. This chain links TRBV19 with TRBJ2-5, with 7 bases that match TRBD2. CDR1 and CDR2 (germline): LNHDA, SQIVND (reference sequence). V shed 6 bases and J 5 bases; nucleotides not matched to a gene: 6. The length of the CDR3 is 13 residues. For the CDR3, the DNA is TGTGCCAGTAGAGGGACTATTTGGGAGACCCAGTACTTC. It codes for CASRGTIWETQYF.

Many counts were recorded for this clonotype. The chain carries TRBV27 and TRBJ2-7; D call uncertain. CDR1 MNHEY and CDR2 SMNVEV come from the germline V gene (reference sequence). This CDR3 region has 13 residues. The V gene lost 8 bases and the J gene lost 0 bases, with 11 bases spanning the gap. CDR3 nucleotides: TGTGCCAGCTCGCCCCCCGACTCCTACGAGCAGTACTTC. Protein: CASSPPDSYEQYF.

In this sample, this clonotype turned up many times. This chain connects TRBV27 to TRBJ2-4, with TRBD2 identical over 7 bases. Germline V gene sequence: CDR1 MNHEY, CDR2 SMNVEV (reference sequence). The CDR3 consists of 13 residues. The V and J ends lost 3 bases and 6 bases, in that order; junction bases with no gene match: 2. The CDR3 loop is CASSLGLPNIQYF. DNA for the CDR3: TGTGCCAGCAGTTTGGGACTACCAAACATTCAGTACTTC.

The genes are TRBV28 and TRBJ2-7, with TRBD1 matching over 9 bases. Germline-derived CDR1 and CDR2 are MDHEN and SYDVKM. The length of the CDR3 is 16 residues. V trimming: 4 bases; J trimming: 5 bases; junction bases outside the gene matches: 12. DNA of the CDR3: TGTGCCAGCAGTTCCCCCGGGACAGGGTTCGGGGACGAGCAGTACTTC. Its translation is CASSSPGTGFGDEQYF.